These 9 T cell receptor beta chains originate from one sample sequenced in a study of Graves' ophthalmopathy and Graves' hyperthyroidism. Beta-chain TCR CDR3 regions were amplified from RNA transcripts. The workflow started with a first-round RT-PCR run with HTBI primers and then moved on to a second-round multiplex PCR. TCRdb re-called the multiplex PCR reads with MiXCR, one entry per CDR3 protein. The repertoire holds about 640,000 distinct CDR3 sequences, about two fifths seen once, with over 2.5% in the top ten. The sequenced sample consisted of peripheral blood. The receptors stem from an adult man with Graves' ophthalmopathy.

The sample holds a few counts of this clonotype. The chain joins TRBV5-6 to TRBJ2-7; D is undetermined. The CDR3 runs 13 residues. Germline-derived CDR1 and CDR2 are SGHDT and YYEEEE. With 1 base removed from V and 3 bases from J, the gap between germline ends came to 8 bases. CDR3 sequence (DNA): TGTGCCAGCAGCTTGTCACGGTACTACGAGCAGTACTTC. This encodes CASSLSRYYEQYF.

This clonotype was counted ten times or more. The rearrangement uses TRBV2 and TRBJ2-2; TRBD1 matches 9 bases. Looked up from germline, CDR1 is SNHLY and CDR2 is FYNNEI. The ends lost 3 bases at V and 5 bases at J; junction bases unmatched: 7. The CDR3 loop spans 16 amino acids. The CDR3 region has the DNA TGTGCCAGCAGTGATCCTCGGACAGGGGAAACCGGGGAGCTGTTTTTT. Amino acids: CASSDPRTGETGELFF.

This clonotype was seen ten or more times. The chain links TRBV2 to TRBJ1-1; no firm D call. The CDR3 is 10 residues long. V dropped 0 bases and J dropped 11 bases, with 4 bases sitting between them. Germline V gene lookup returns CDR1 SNHLY and CDR2 FYNNEI. The CDR3 loop is CASSEAYAFF. The CDR3 nucleotides are TGTGCCAGCAGTGAAGCGTACGCTTTCTTT. The full variable domain, with the rest looked up from reference TRBV2 and TRBJ1-1, is EPEVTQTPSHQVTQMGQEVILRCVPISNHLYFYWYRQILGQKVEFLVSFYNNEISEKSEIFDDQFSVERPDGSNFTLKIRSTKLEDSAMYFCASSEAYAFFGQGTRLTVV.

This clonotype was picked up many times. The chain joins TRBV20-1 to TRBJ2-6, with D perhaps matching TRBD1 (5 bases). V lost 3 bases, J lost 4 bases, and 10 bases lay in between. The germline V gene encodes CDR1 DFQATT and CDR2 SNEGSKA (reference sequence). The CDR3 is 14 amino acids. CDR3 sequence: CSARVGLGANVLTF. CDR3 nucleotide sequence: TGCAGTGCTAGGGTGGGGCTCGGGGCCAACGTCCTGACTTTC.

This clonotype showed up just once. A read error may produce the germline difference seen at one junction end. The chain joins TRBV19 to TRBJ1-2; TRBD1 agrees at 11 bases. The CDR3 covers 16 residues. Germline V gene lookup returns CDR1 LNHDA and CDR2 SQIVND (reference sequence). This CDR3 is CASSVDGQGATYGYTF. In DNA form, the CDR3 reads TGTGCCAGTAGTGTAGACGGACAGGGGGCGACTTATGGCTACACCTTC.

The table lists this clonotype with many counts. The chain combines TRBV24-1 with TRBJ1-1; the D gene is possibly TRBD1 (5 bases). Germline V gives CDR1 KGHDR, CDR2 SFDVKD. This CDR3 comprises 13 residues. V lost 6 bases to trimming and J lost 1 base, with 8 bases between them. The CDR3 loop reads CATSLTENTEAFF. CDR3 nucleotide sequence: TGTGCCACCAGTCTGACAGAGAACACTGAAGCTTTCTTT.

This chain uses TRBV7-9 with TRBJ2-2; D is uncertain. Deletions cut 3 bases from V and 5 bases from J, with 13 bases between. Germline CDR1 SEHNR, CDR2 FQNEAQ (reference sequence). The CDR3 consists of 15 residues. DNA of the CDR3: TGTGCCAGCAGCTTGGCCATTCAGAATACCGGGGAGCTGTTTTTT. Translating it yields CASSLAIQNTGELFF.

This clonotype was counted a few times. The J gene is TRBJ1-2, the V gene TRBV19; TRBD1 is a possible D gene (5 bases). Between the trimmed V and J ends, which lost 3 bases and 4 bases, there was a span of 15 bases. The length of the CDR3 is 15 residues. Per the germline V gene, CDR1 is LNHDA and CDR2 is SQIVND (reference sequence). Here the CDR3 DNA reads TGTGCCAGTAGTATGGAGTCGTTGCAGGGCTATGGCTACACCTTC. Encoded protein: CASSMESLQGYGYTF.

This clonotype was seen a few times. The CDR3 DNA is TGTGCCAGCAGGTGGACTAGCGGGAAGAACGGGGAGCTGTTTTTT. It specifies CASRWTSGKNGELFF. The V and J genes are TRBV6-5 and TRBJ2-2, with 12 bases aligning to TRBD2. CDR3 length: 15 amino acids. Germline V gene data show CDR1 as MNHEY and CDR2 as SVGAGI. Trimming cost V 6 bases and J 7 bases; bases outside gene matches: 6.